What follows describes a single T cell receptor (beta chain). Its target is not known. The germline V gene encodes CDR1 SGDLS and CDR2 YYNGEE. CDR3 length: 16 amino acids. The J segment lost 1 base and the V segment lost 3 bases, leaving 7 bases of the junction unmatched. The data were taken from a study of cytomegalovirus exposure and HLA in healthy donors. Study-level results: Fewer N-insertions than the 666-donor mean were reportedly shown by an Asian-associated ancestry cluster in a later analysis. 87-base-pair reads could not separate some V segments, including TRBV6-2 and TRBV6-3. Researchers reportedly found TCR beta sequences accurately predicted most subjects' HLA-A and HLA-B alleles. The authors judged a highly shared variant cluster likely a sequencing artifact.

With 60 Vbeta and 13 Jbeta primers, the PCR was carried out. TCRdb's table, derived via immunoSEQ multiplex PCR, lists solely in-frame clones and lacks some. Counted here are around 130,000 clones, approximately 80% occurring once; the ten biggest clones make up over 2.5%. Sequences were obtained from PBMCs. The sequence came from a male donor in good health and CMV-seronegative. The gene calls are TRBV9 and TRBJ2-3; 8 bases agree with TRBD1. CDR3: CASSAYQGAGTDTQYF. The DNA of the CDR3 is TGTGCCAGCAGCGCCTATCAGGGGGCGGGCACAGATACGCAGTATTTT.